This T cell receptor (beta chain) was obtained from a study of blood T cell repertoires in COVID-19. Study at large: The study drew acute and convalescent COVID-19 samples from the United States, Italy and Spain. In each case, the material was cDNA or gDNA derived from T cells, B-cell-depleted T cells, or PBMCs.

This clone was seen more than once but under ten times. Original processing notes: Amplification of reference gene primers provided the estimated nucleated cell counts. Measured with immunoSEQ multiplex PCR; TCRdb has only the in-frame clones, and not every one. V and J calls and clone size follow that table, whereas D and trimming were derived from the DNA. The sample holds 9,000 to 10,000 clones; around 78% are singletons and the top ten take over 35%. This TCR was sampled from a human donor in a cohort sampled during active COVID-19. The sequenced sample was peripheral blood.

CDR3 nucleotide sequence: TGTGCCAGCATTTCGGACATAGCGAACACCGGGGAGCTGTTTTTT. It yields the protein CASISDIANTGELFF. This chain joins TRBV2 and TRBJ2-2, with a weak D call TRBD1 (5 bases). The CDR3 covers 15 residues. CDR1 SNHLY and CDR2 FYNNEI come from the germline V gene. V lost 7 bases and J lost 0, with 12 bases in between.